This T cell receptor beta chain stems from a study of chemoradiotherapy in HPV16-positive cancers. Clones were sequenced by immunoSEQ multiplex PCR, and TCRdb holds only the in-frame ones, with some missing. In the table there are 14,000 or so clones, 55% to 75% of which are singletons. This clone was found a few times. The TCR comes from a human donor with HPV-associated anogenital cancer. This specimen was taken from a patient who underwent chemoradiotherapy.

This CDR3 is CASSGGPQGGNTIYF. DNA of the CDR3: TGTGCCAGCAGCGGCGGGCCCCAGGGTGGAAACACCATATATTTT. The chain is built from TRBV7-8 and TRBJ1-3, with a possible D match to TRBD1 (5 bases). CDR3 length equals 15 residues. The germline V gene has CDR1 SGHVS and CDR2 FQNEAQ. Trimming took off 5 bases at V and 3 bases at J, with 14 bases between the two ends.